One T cell receptor (beta chain) is described in this entry. This sample's treatment: roughly 20 received Ad26.COV2.S at low or high dose, single or two shots; several received placebo; per-sample allocation not given. All samples were drawn on day 63, counting from the first vaccine or placebo injection. Adults aged 18-55 years in Boston included the donor. Its platform was an Ad26 vector, and its expressed antigen was Wuhan-strain SARS-CoV-2 spike. This entry is derived from a study of Ad26.COV2.S vaccination and SARS-CoV-2 variants. The protocol was immunoSEQ multiplex PCR, while the TCRdb copy is restricted to in-frame clones and leaves out a portion. The table lists about 680,000 clones, 89% of them singletons. V was clipped by 4 bases and J by 7 bases, with 5 bases between them. Germline loops: CDR1 KGHSH, CDR2 LQKENI. This CDR3 contains 11 residues.

The rearrangement uses TRBV18 and TRBJ2-1; D gene uncertain. The origin of this receptor is a person aged 18 to 59 who received the Ad26.COV2.S COVID-19 vaccine or a placebo. The specimen was peripheral blood, collected in a trial of Ad26.COV2.S vaccine versus placebo. CDR3 sequence reads: CASSLENEQFF. Written as DNA, the CDR3 is TGTGCCAGCTCACTGGAGAATGAGCAGTTCTTC.